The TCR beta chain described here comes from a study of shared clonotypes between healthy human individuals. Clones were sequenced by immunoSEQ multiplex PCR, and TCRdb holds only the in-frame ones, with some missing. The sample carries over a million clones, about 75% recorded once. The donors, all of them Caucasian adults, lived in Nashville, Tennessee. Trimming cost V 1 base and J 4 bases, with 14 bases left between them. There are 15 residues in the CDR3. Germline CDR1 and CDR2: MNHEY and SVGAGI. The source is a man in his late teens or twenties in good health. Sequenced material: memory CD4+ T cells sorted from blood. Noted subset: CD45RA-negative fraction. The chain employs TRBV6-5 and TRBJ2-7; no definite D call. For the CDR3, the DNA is TGTGCCAGCAGTTACTTTCCCGGACGGTCTTACGAGCAGTACTTC. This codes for CASSYFPGRSYEQYF.